The T cell receptor beta chain under discussion was sequenced for a study of blood T cell repertoires in COVID-19. Study-wide context: The United States, Italy and Spain were the sources of the acute and convalescent COVID-19 samples. T cells, B-cell-depleted T cells, or PBMCs provided the cDNA or gDNA that served as material.

Authors' methods: The authors estimated nucleated cell counts from reference gene primer amplification. Only in-frame clones appear in the TCRdb table, and some are missing; sequencing was by immunoSEQ multiplex PCR. The D gene and trimming were derived from the DNA, and the V and J assignments and clone size from that table. This table holds approximately 65,000 clones, roughly 81% found once. Sample: peripheral blood. The TCR sequence derives from a man older than 75 with acute or convalescent COVID-19.

The CDR3 reads CASTPIDRNTGELFF. Written as DNA, the CDR3 is TGTGCCAGCACCCCAATCGACAGGAACACCGGGGAGCTGTTTTTT. The chain carries TRBV27 and TRBJ2-2, with a possible D match to TRBD1 (5 bases). The CDR3 is made up of 15 amino acids. V was pared by 7 bases and J by 1 base, with 13 bases between. Germline CDR1 MNHEY, CDR2 SMNVEV (reference sequence).